The 8 T cell receptor beta chains below come from one sample, sequenced in a study of T-cell memory formation after mild COVID-19. TCRdb re-called the 5' RACE reads through MiXCR, storing one row per CDR3 protein. The sample lists 89,000 or so distinct CDR3 sequences, 10% to 15% occurring once. The sample consisted of PBMCs or a T cell subset sorted from them (not recorded which). The receptors come from a man younger than 30 who had mild COVID-19 (a few samples of this study predate the infection). Cell type and time point are not known.

The chain has TRBV23-1 and TRBJ2-7, with D perhaps matching TRBD1 (5 bases). TRBV23-1 is an open reading frame, and its role is uncertain. The CDR3 has 15 residues. V lost 8 bases and J 0 bases, leaving 17 bases between the germline ends. CDR3 region: CASLLYRPSSYEQYV. As DNA, the CDR3 is TGCGCCAGCCTTCTCTACAGGCCGAGCTCCTACGAGCAGTACGTC.

The chain links TRBV10-2 to TRBJ2-4; D may be TRBD1 (7 bases). Trimming pared 7 bases from V and 6 bases from J, leaving 19 bases between. CDR1 WSHSY and CDR2 SAAADI come from the germline V gene. The CDR3 loop spans 15 amino acids. The CDR3 is CASTLISGGGNIQYF. CDR3 nucleotide sequence: TGCGCCAGCACCCTCATATCAGGGGGAGGAAACATTCAGTACTTC.

There are a few counts of this clonotype. This sequence joins TRBV27 and TRBJ2-4; 9 bases fit TRBD1. V lost 5 bases, J lost 9 bases, and 8 bases stayed unmatched. The CDR3 has 14 amino acids. Per the germline V gene, CDR1 is MNHEY and CDR2 is SMNVEV (reference sequence). The CDR3 sequence: CASSPGTGIGIQYF. CDR3 DNA: TGTGCCAGCAGTCCCGGGACAGGGATCGGCATTCAGTACTTC.

This clonotype has more than one count but fewer than ten. V gene TRBV14 combines with J gene TRBJ1-3; no firm D call. The CDR3 contains 15 residues. Per germline, CDR1 SGHDN and CDR2 FVKESK. V was trimmed by 6 bases and J by 0 bases, leaving 12 bases between them. CDR3: CASSSRVLSGNTIYF. The CDR3 region has the DNA TGTGCCAGCAGTTCAAGGGTCCTCTCTGGAAACACCATATATTTT.

This chain connects TRBV20-1 to TRBJ1-5; weak D call: TRBD1 (6 bases). This CDR3 spans 15 amino acids. V was shortened by 6 bases and J by 2 bases, with 17 bases between the two germline ends. The germline V gene encodes CDR1 DFQATT and CDR2 SNEGSKA (reference sequence). CDR3 coding DNA: TGCAGTGCCCAGGCGAACAGGGTCGGCAATCAGCCCCAGCATTTT. It specifies CSAQANRVGNQPQHF.

The V and J genes are TRBV10-2 and TRBJ2-7; 7 bases match TRBD1. Per the germline V gene, CDR1 is WSHSY and CDR2 is SAAADI. V shed 0 bases, J shed 3 bases, and the junction held 5 bases outside the gene matches. CDR3 length: 15 residues. Written as DNA, the CDR3 is TGCGCCAGCAGTGAGTCCAGGGGGTCGGACTACGAGCAGTACTTC. Its protein product is CASSESRGSDYEQYF.

This clonotype was recorded at least ten times. V and J are TRBV7-9 and TRBJ1-5, with 9 bases lining up with TRBD1. V lost 5 bases and J lost 1; bases outside the gene matches: 6. The CDR3 has 16 amino acids. Germline CDR1 SEHNR, CDR2 FQNEAQ (reference sequence). CDR3 DNA sequence: TGTGCCAGCAGCCTATCAGGGACAGGGAGCAATCAGCCCCAGCATTTT. This sequence encodes CASSLSGTGSNQPQHF.

The genes are TRBV20-1 and TRBJ2-7; TRBD2 aligns across 12 bases. The CDR3 has 14 amino acids. Trimming took 2 bases from V and 7 from J; bases not matched to a gene: 6. CDR1 and CDR2 (germline): DFQATT, SNEGSKA (reference sequence). The CDR3 coding sequence is TGCAGTGCTAGACCACGGACTAGCGGGGTAGAGCAGTACTTC. The encoded protein is CSARPRTSGVEQYF.